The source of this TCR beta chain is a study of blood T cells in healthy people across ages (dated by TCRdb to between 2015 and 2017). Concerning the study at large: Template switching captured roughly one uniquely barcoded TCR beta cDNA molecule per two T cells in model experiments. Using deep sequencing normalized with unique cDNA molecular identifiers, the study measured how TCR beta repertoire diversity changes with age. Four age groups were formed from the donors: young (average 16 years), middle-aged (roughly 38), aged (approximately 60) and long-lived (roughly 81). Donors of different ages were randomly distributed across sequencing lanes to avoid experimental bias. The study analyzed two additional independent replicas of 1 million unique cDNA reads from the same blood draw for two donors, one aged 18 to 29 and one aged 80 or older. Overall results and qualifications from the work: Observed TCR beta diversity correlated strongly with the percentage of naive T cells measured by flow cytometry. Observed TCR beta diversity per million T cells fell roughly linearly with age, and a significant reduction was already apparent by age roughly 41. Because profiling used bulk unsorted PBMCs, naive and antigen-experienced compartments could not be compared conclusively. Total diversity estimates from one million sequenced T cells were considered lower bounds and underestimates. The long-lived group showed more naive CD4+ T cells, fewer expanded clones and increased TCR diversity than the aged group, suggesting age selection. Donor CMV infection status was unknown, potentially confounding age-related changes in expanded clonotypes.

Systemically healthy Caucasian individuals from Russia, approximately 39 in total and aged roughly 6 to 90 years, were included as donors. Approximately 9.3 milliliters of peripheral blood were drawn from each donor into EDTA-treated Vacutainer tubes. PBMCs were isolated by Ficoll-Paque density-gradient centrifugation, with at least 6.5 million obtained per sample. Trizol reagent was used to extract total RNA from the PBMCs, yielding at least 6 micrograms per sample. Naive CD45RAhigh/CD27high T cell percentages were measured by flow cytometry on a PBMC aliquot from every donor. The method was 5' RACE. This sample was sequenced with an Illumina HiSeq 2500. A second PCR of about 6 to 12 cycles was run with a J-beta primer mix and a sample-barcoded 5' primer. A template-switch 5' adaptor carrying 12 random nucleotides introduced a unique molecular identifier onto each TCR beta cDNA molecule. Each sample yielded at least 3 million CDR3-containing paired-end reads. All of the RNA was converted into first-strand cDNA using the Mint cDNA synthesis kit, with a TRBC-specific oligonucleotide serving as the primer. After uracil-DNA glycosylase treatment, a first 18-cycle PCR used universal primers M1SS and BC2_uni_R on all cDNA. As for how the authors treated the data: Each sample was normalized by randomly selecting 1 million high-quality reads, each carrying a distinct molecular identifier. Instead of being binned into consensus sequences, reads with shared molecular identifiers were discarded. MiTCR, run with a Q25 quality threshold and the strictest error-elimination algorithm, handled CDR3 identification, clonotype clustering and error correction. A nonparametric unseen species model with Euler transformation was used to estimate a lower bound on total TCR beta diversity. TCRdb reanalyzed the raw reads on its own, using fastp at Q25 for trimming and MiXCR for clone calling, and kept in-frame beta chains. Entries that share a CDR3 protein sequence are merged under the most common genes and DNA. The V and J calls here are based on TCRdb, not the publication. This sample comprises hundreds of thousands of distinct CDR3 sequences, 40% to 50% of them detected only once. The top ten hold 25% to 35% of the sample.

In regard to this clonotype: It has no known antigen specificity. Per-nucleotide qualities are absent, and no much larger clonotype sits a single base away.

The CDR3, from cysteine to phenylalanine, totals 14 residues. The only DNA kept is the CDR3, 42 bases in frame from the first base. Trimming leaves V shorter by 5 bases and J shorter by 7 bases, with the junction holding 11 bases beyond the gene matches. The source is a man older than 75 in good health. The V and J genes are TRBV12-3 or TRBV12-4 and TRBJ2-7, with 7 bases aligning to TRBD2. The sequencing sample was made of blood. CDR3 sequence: CASSGRGGEREQYF. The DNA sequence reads TGTGCCAGCAGTGGGAGGGGAGGAGAAAGGGAGCAGTACTTC.